This T cell receptor (beta chain) is drawn from a study of human T cells and chemical hapten exposure. Study-wide context: Upper-back patch tests with 0.01% DPC were read at 6 days. The study traced per-sample TCR yield variation mainly to small differences in pooled library volumes.

Study observations and caveats: Sensitizing with DPC caused no change in TCRs above 1 in 1000 frequency.

Comment on this clonotype: What it binds is unknown.

Each CDR3 protein is one row after TCRdb ran MiXCR on the RACE reads. The sample holds 90,000 or so distinct CDR3 sequences, 8.5% seen once. V shed 2 bases, J shed 7 bases, and the junction held 2 bases outside the gene matches. The CDR3 is 13 residues long. CDR1 and CDR2 (germline): SGHTA, FQGTGA. Time point here: pre-sensitization, week 0. As to treatment: therapeutic diphenylcyclopropenone sensitization with weekly scalp DPC. Blood collection took place prior to placing each patch test. Specimen: whole blood, collected in connection with sensitization to the hapten diphenylcyclopropenone (DPC). The chain combines TRBV7-3 with TRBJ2-1; TRBD2 agrees at 7 bases. The origin of this receptor is a man in his forties or fifties with alopecia areata. Some clones in this sample may be carry-over from other donors' samples. CDR3 nucleotides: TGTGCCAGCAGCTTACGACTAGCAAATGAGCAGTTCTTC. This encodes CASSLRLANEQFF.